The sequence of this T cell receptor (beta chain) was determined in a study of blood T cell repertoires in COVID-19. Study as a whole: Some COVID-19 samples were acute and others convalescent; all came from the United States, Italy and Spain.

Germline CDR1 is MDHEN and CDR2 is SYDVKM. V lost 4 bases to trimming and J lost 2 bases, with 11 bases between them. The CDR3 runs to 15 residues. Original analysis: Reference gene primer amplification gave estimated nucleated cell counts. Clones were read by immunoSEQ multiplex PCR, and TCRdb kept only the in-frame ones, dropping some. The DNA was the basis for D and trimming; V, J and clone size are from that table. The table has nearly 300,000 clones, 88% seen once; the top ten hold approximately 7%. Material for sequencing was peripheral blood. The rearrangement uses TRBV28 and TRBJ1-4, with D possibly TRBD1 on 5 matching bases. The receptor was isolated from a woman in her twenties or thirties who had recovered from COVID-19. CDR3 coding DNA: TGTGCCAGCAGTTCCTACGGGGGGACTAATGAAAAACTGTTTTTT. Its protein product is CASSSYGGTNEKLFF. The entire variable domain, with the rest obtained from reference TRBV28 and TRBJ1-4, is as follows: DVKVTQSSRYLVKRTGEKVFLECVQDMDHENMFWYRQDPGLGLRLIYFSYDVKMKEKGDIPEGYSVSREKKERFSLILESASTNQTSMYLCASSSYGGTNEKLFFGSGTQLSVL.